This T cell receptor beta chain was identified during a study of T cell responses to AZD1222 COVID-19 vaccine. The study's findings and limits: Only a handful of AZD1222 recipients tested seropositive at baseline. Two doses of AZD1222 preceded a rise in Spike-specific TCR breadth and depth. Spike as a whole was targeted by vaccine-associated CD4 TCRs, dominant at 160-218 and 743-854.

Libraries were prepared by immunoSEQ multiplex PCR; TCRdb keeps only in-frame clonotypes and omits some of them. Of 80,000 to 100,000 clones in the sample, about 90% were seen once. Trimming took 8 bases from V and 0 from J, leaving 10 bases between them. Germline V CDR1 and CDR2: LNHNV, YYDKDF (reference sequence). The CDR3 has 14 residues. Comments on this clone: What it binds is not known.

This receptor was taken from an adult in good health. The chain couples TRBV15 to TRBJ2-2; D not certain. The sample was peripheral blood, taken on day 0 of MenACWY control vaccination. CDR3 in amino acids: CATRIETNTGELFF. CDR3 nucleotides: TGTGCCACCCGGATAGAAACGAACACCGGGGAGCTGTTTTTT.